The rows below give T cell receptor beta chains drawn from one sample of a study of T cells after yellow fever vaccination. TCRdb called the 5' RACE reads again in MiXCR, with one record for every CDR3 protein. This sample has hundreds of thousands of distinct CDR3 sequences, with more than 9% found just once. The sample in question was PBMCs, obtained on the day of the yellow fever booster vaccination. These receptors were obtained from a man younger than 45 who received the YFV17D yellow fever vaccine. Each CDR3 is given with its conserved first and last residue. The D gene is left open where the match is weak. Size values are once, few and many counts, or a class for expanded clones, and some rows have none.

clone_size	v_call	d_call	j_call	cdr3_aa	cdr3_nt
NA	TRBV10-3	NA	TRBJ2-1	CAISSRDTDPNEQFF	TGTGCCATCAGCTCGCGGGACACAGACCCTAATGAGCAGTTCTTC
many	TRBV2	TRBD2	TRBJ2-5	CASSTGLGETQYF	TGTGCCAGCAGTACCGGACTAGGAGAGACCCAGTACTTC
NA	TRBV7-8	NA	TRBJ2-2	CASSLGAMNTGELFF	TGTGCCAGCAGCTTAGGGGCTATGAACACCGGGGAGCTGTTTTTT
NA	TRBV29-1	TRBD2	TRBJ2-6	CSVVGGKGANVLTF	TGCAGCGTTGTGGGGGGGAAAGGGGCCAACGTCCTGACTTTC
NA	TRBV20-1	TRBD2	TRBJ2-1	CSARSVAGGVNEQFF	TGCAGTGCTAGATCTGTAGCGGGAGGGGTCAATGAGCAGTTCTTC
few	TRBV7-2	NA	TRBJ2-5	CASSKRGVEETQYF	TGTGCCAGCAGCAAAAGGGGGGTAGAGGAGACCCAGTACTTC
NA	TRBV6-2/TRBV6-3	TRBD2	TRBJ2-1	CASSYHPVASGSQFNEQFF	TGTGCCAGCAGTTACCACCCGGTGGCTAGCGGGAGTCAATTCAATGAGCAGTTCTTC
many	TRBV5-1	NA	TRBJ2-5	CASSLEVIGTQYF	TGCGCCAGCAGCTTGGAGGTGATCGGGACCCAGTACTTC
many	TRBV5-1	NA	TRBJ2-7	CASSASRSGYEQYF	TGCGCCAGCAGCGCAAGTAGAAGCGGCTACGAGCAGTACTTC
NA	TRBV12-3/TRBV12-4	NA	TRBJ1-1	CASSLVVTVNTEAFF	TGTGCCAGCAGTTTAGTGGTGACAGTGAACACTGAAGCTTTCTTT
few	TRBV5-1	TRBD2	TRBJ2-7	CASGRTSGSYEQYF	TGCGCCAGCGGCCGGACTAGCGGTTCCTACGAGCAGTACTTC
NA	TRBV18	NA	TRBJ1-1	CASSFDGSEAFF	TGTGCCAGCTCTTTCGACGGGAGTGAAGCTTTCTTT
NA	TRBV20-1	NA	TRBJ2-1	CSARDLVGPSNEQFF	TGCAGTGCTAGAGATTTGGTGGGGCCGAGCAATGAGCAGTTCTTC
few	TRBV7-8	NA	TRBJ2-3	CASSGGPWDGGSTDTQYF	TGTGCCAGCAGCGGTGGACCCTGGGACGGCGGCAGCACAGATACGCAGTATTTT
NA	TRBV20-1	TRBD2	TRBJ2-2	CSAPTSGRTNTGELFF	TGCAGTGCTCCGACTAGCGGGAGGACGAACACCGGGGAGCTGTTTTTT
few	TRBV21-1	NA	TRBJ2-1	CASPDEQFF	TGTGCCAGCCCGGATGAGCAGTTCTTC
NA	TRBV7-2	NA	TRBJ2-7	CASSWDRRGYEQYF	TGTGCCAGCAGCTGGGACCGGAGGGGGTACGAGCAGTACTTC
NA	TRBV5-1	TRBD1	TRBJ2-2	CASSRRDRGLTGELFF	TGCGCCAGCAGCCGCCGGGACAGGGGGTTAACCGGGGAGCTGTTTTTT
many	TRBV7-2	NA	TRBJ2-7	CASSLSREQYF	TGTGCCAGCAGCTTAAGTAGAGAGCAGTACTTC
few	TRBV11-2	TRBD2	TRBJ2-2	CASSLDVWEGRTGELFF	TGTGCCAGCAGCTTAGATGTGTGGGAGGGCCGCACCGGGGAGCTGTTTTTT
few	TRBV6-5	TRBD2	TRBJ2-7	CASSFLTSGSGEQYF	TGTGCCAGCAGTTTTTTAACTAGCGGGAGCGGGGAGCAGTACTTC
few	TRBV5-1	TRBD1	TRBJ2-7	CASTLGTGPYEQYF	TGCGCCAGCACTCTAGGGACAGGGCCTTACGAGCAGTACTTC
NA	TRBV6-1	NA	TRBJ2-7	CASSRTTYEQYF	TGTGCCAGCAGTAGGACTACCTACGAGCAGTACTTC
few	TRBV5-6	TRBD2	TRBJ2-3	CASSPRTSGALDTQYF	TGTGCCAGCAGCCCCCGGACTAGCGGAGCCCTGGATACGCAGTATTTT
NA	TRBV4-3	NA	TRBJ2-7	CASSQDRERYEQYF	TGCGCCAGCAGCCAAGATAGGGAACGCTACGAGCAGTACTTC
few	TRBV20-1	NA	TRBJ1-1	CSAGPGGRGYAFF	TGCAGTGCTGGACCGGGGGGGCGAGGATATGCTTTCTTT
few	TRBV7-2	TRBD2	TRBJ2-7	CASSFDEGWEGAYEQYF	TGTGCCAGCAGCTTTGACGAAGGGTGGGAGGGCGCGTACGAGCAGTACTTC
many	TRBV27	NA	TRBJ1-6	CASSRANSPLHF	TGTGCCAGCAGCAGGGCCAATTCACCCCTCCACTTT
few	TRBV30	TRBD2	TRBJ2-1	CAWTTFSGGRNEQFF	TGTGCCTGGACCACCTTTTCGGGAGGGAGGAATGAGCAGTTCTTC
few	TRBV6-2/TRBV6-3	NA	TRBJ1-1	CASSYGGQKAFF	TGTGCCAGCAGTTACGGAGGACAGAAAGCTTTCTTT
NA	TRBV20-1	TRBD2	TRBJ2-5	CSASPAGDQETQYF	TGCAGTGCTAGTCCCGCGGGGGACCAAGAGACCCAGTACTTC
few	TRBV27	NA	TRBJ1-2	CASSLTSNYGYTF	TGTGCCAGCAGTTTGACATCAAACTATGGCTACACCTTC
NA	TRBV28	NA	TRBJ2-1	CASSPPGRSSYNEQFF	TGTGCCAGCAGTCCCCCTGGCAGGAGCTCCTACAATGAGCAGTTCTTC
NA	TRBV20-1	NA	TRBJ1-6	CSARAAGPNSPLHF	TGCAGTGCTAGAGCGGCAGGCCCTAATTCACCCCTCCACTTT
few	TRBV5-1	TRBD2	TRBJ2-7	CASSPSGSIPEQYF	TGCGCCAGCAGCCCCAGCGGGAGTATTCCCGAGCAGTACTTC
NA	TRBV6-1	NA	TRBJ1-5	CASRKRNNQPQHF	TGTGCCAGCAGGAAGAGAAATAATCAGCCCCAGCATTTT
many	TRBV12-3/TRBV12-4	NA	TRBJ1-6	CASSFTGSPLHF	TGTGCCAGCAGTTTCACGGGCTCACCCCTCCACTTT